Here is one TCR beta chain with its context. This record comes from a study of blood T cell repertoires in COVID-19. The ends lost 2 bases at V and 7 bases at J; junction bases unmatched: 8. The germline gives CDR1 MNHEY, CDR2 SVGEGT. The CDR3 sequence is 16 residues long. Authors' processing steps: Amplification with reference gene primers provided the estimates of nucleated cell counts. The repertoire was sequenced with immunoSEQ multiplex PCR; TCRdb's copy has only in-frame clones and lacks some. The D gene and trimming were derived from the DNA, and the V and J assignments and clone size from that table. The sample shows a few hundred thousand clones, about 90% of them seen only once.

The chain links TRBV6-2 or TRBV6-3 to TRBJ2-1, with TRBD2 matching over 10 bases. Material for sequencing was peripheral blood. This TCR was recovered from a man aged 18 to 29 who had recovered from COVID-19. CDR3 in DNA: TGTGCCAGCAGTTACGTCCCTAGCGGGAGCTCGAATGAGCAGTTCTTC. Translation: CASSYVPSGSSNEQFF.